Presented here are 13 T cell receptor beta chains from one specimen sequenced in a study of T-cell memory formation after mild COVID-19. MiXCR, run by TCRdb on the 5' RACE reads, gives a single entry per CDR3 protein. The sample contains over 450,000 distinct CDR3 sequences, around 21% of which appear only once. The sample taken for sequencing was PBMCs or a T cell subset sorted from them (not recorded which). These receptors were obtained from an adult woman who had mild COVID-19 (a few samples of this study predate the infection). Cell type and time point are not known.

This clonotype has only a few counts. The chain links TRBV27 to TRBJ1-1, with D tentatively TRBD1 (5 bases). The CDR3 contains 12 residues. Germline assignment: CDR1 MNHEY and CDR2 SMNVEV (reference sequence). V was clipped by 6 bases and J by 6 bases, with 11 bases between them. In DNA form, the CDR3 reads TGTGCCAGCAGAGCAGTAGGGGCTGAAGCTTTCTTT. This translates into CASRAVGAEAFF.

The sample holds a few counts of this clonotype. The chain links TRBV4-3 to TRBJ1-6; possibly TRBD1 for D (5 bases). V was shortened by 3 bases and J by 12 bases, with 18 bases between the two germline ends. The CDR3 is 15 residues long. Germline assignment: CDR1 LGHNA and CDR2 YSLEER. The CDR3 is CASSQGTGTDLPLHF. CDR3 nucleotide sequence: TGCGCCAGCAGCCAGGGAACCGGGACCGACCTACCCCTCCACTTT.

This clonotype has a handful of counts. The CDR3 region is CASSPGTENTDTQYF. For the CDR3, the DNA is TGTGCCAGCAGCCCCGGGACAGAAAACACAGATACGCAGTATTTT. The V and J genes are TRBV11-3 and TRBJ2-3; 7 bases are shared with TRBD1. With 5 bases clipped from V and 2 bases from J, the junction kept 7 bases outside the gene matches. Germline V gene lookup returns CDR1 SGHNT and CDR2 YENEEA. The CDR3 covers 15 residues.

The chain combines TRBV3-1 with TRBJ1-6; TRBD1 agrees at 7 bases. After removal of 8 bases from V and 14 bases from J, the junction contained 9 bases not matched to a gene. The CDR3 covers 12 residues. CDR1 LGHDT and CDR2 YNNKEL come from the germline V gene (reference sequence). In nucleotides, the CDR3 is TGTGCCAGCGGTAGGGGGCCCTTGACCCTCCACTTT. It codes for CASGRGPLTLHF.

In its sample, this clonotype was seen a few times. The V call is TRBV4-3, the J call TRBJ2-2, with 14 positions matching TRBD2. The CDR3 contains 22 residues. Trimming cost V 0 bases and J 1 base; bases outside gene matches: 13. Germline V gene lookup returns CDR1 LGHNA and CDR2 YSLEER. The CDR3 spells CASSQDGVTSGRAIWNTGELFF. CDR3 sequence (DNA): TGCGCCAGCAGCCAAGACGGAGTGACTAGCGGGAGGGCCATCTGGAACACCGGGGAGCTGTTTTTT.

This chain connects TRBV20-1 to TRBJ2-5; 8 bases agree with TRBD2. Germline V gene lookup returns CDR1 DFQATT and CDR2 SNEGSKA (reference sequence). This CDR3 spans 15 amino acids. V gave up 1 base and J gave up 1 base; unmatched junction bases: 5. In DNA form, the CDR3 reads TGCAGTGCTAGAGTCGGTAGCGGGACCCAAGAGACCCAGTACTTC. This gives the protein CSARVGSGTQETQYF.

This clonotype was seen a few times. This chain links TRBV5-6 with TRBJ2-7; tentatively, D is TRBD1 or TRBD2 (6 bases each). The CDR3 contains 14 residues. CDR1 and CDR2 (germline): SGHDT, YYEEEE. The ends were cut back, 2 bases at V and 4 bases at J, with 13 bases in the middle. The CDR3 here is CASSFAPGAYEQYF. The CDR3 bases are TGTGCCAGCAGCTTTGCCCCGGGGGCATACGAGCAGTACTTC.

CDR3 in DNA: TGTGCCAGCAGTGAAGTGGAGCGCACCATATATTTT. This codes for CASSEVERTIYF. The genes are TRBV2 and TRBJ1-3, with D hard to call. Looked up from germline, CDR1 is SNHLY and CDR2 is FYNNEI. CDR3 size: 12 residues. V was cut by 1 base and J by 9 bases, with 7 bases left in between.

This clonotype was picked up a small number of times. The J gene is TRBJ2-3, the V gene TRBV10-3; D ambiguous. CDR3 length: 13 amino acids. The V and J ends lost 8 bases and 0 bases respectively, with 9 bases between them. Germline loops: CDR1 ENHRY, CDR2 SYGVKD. The CDR3 DNA reads TGTGCCATCTCCCCAGCTAGCACAGATACGCAGTATTTT. It translates to CAISPASTDTQYF.

This clonotype appeared many times. The J gene is TRBJ1-6, the V gene TRBV6-6; 12 nucleotides agree with TRBD1. Trimming at V came to 0 bases and at J to 10 bases, leaving 1 base not matched to a gene. Germline CDR1 MNHNY, CDR2 SVGAGI (reference sequence). The CDR3 totals 15 residues. The CDR3: CASSYSGTGGSPLHF. For the CDR3, the DNA is TGTGCCAGCAGTTACTCCGGGACAGGGGGCTCACCCCTCCACTTT.

In its sample, this clonotype was seen many times. The chain carries TRBV7-2 and TRBJ2-1; D remains unclear. Germline CDR1 is SGHTA and CDR2 is FQGNSA. Trimming removed 2 bases at V and 0 bases at J, with 11 bases between. CDR3 length: 16 amino acids. CDR3 DNA sequence: TGTGCCAGCAGCTTACGCCGGGCAAGCTCCTACAATGAGCAGTTCTTC. Encoded protein: CASSLRRASSYNEQFF.

This clonotype was detected only a few times. V and J are TRBV24-1 and TRBJ2-5; unclear D gene. This CDR3 region has 17 residues. V was clipped by 4 bases and J by 1 base, with 18 bases between them. CDR1 KGHDR and CDR2 SFDVKD come from the germline V gene. CDR3 region: CATSDPPVRGLQETQYF. The CDR3 region has the DNA TGTGCCACCAGTGACCCACCGGTGAGAGGCCTCCAAGAGACCCAGTACTTC.

This clonotype was counted between two and nine times. This rearrangement joins TRBV12-3 or TRBV12-4 to TRBJ2-3, with D maybe TRBD2 (6 bases). Trimming removed 1 base from V and 5 bases from J, with 13 bases in between. The CDR3 extends over 15 amino acids. The CDR3 here is CASSLGPPGLDTQYF. The CDR3 DNA reads as TGTGCCAGCAGTTTAGGGCCACCGGGACTAGATACGCAGTATTTT.